A single sample is the source of the 16 T cell receptor beta chains below, sequenced in a study of early T cells in non-severe SARS-CoV-2 infection. One entry per CDR3 protein, called by TCRdb with MiXCR from the 5' RACE reads. Among tens of thousands of distinct CDR3 sequences, 9.5% to 15% were seen once, and the ten largest hold 0.95% to 1.5%. The sample was whole blood, taken at baseline. Receptors originate from an adult who was a healthcare worker with PCR-confirmed SARS-CoV-2 infection or an uninfected control (not recorded which). The donor label of this sample is uncertain.

This clonotype turned up a few times. V gene TRBV10-3 combines with J gene TRBJ2-7; D might be TRBD2 (5 bases). The CDR3 covers 13 residues. CDR1 and CDR2 (germline): ENHRY, SYGVKD. The ends were cut back, 10 bases at V and 2 bases at J, with 15 bases in the middle. The CDR3 sequence: CATSRETAYEQYV. CDR3 in DNA: TGTGCCACCTCCCGGGAAACAGCCTACGAGCAGTACGTC.

In its sample, this clonotype was seen many times. This rearrangement joins TRBV7-3 to TRBJ2-3; the D is unclear. Trimming took off 5 bases at V and 0 bases at J, with 9 bases between the two ends. Per germline, CDR1 SGHTA and CDR2 FQGTGA. The CDR3 is 14 amino acids. For the CDR3, the DNA is TGTGCCAGCAGCCCGGGCGGAAGCACAGATACGCAGTATTTT. This encodes CASSPGGSTDTQYF.

There are a few counts of this clonotype. V and J are TRBV12-3 or TRBV12-4 and TRBJ1-6; possible D gene TRBD1, 6 bases. This CDR3 is built from 14 residues. V was clipped by 3 bases and J by 6 bases, with 9 bases between them. CDR3 DNA: TGTGCCAGCAGTTTTGGCAGGGGTAATTCACCCCTCCACTTT. It codes for CASSFGRGNSPLHF.

A single count supports this clonotype. The chain recombines TRBV5-1 with TRBJ1-1; D might be TRBD1 (6 bases). V was cut by 4 bases and J by 5 bases, with 15 bases left in between. Germline V CDR1 and CDR2: SGHRS, YFSETQ. This CDR3 comprises 14 residues. The CDR3 bases are TGCGCCAGCAGCGTACAGGGTAGTGGGACTGAAGCTTTCTTT. This translates into CASSVQGSGTEAFF.

The V and J genes are TRBV7-3 and TRBJ2-3; D is undetermined. The V gene's germline CDR1 is SGHTA and CDR2 FQGTGA. The CDR3 is 15 residues long. V was shortened by 1 base and J by 7 bases, with 15 bases between the two germline ends. The CDR3 nucleotides read TGTGCCAGCAGCTTAAAATCGGGTCCCACGAATACGCAGTATTTT. It is translated as CASSLKSGPTNTQYF. Looking up the rest from reference TRBV7-3 and TRBJ2-3 gives the full variable domain: GAGVSQTPSNKVTEKGKYVELRCDPISGHTALYWYRQSLGQGPEFLIYFQGTGAADDSGLPNDRFFAVRPEGSVSTLKIQRTERGDSAVYLCASSLKSGPTNTQYFGPGTRLTVL.

This rearrangement joins TRBV4-1 to TRBJ2-6; 7 bases align to TRBD1. The CDR3 length is 18 residues. The germline CDR1 and CDR2 sequences are MGHRA and YSYEKL. V shed 4 bases and J 0 bases; nucleotides not matched to a gene: 9. The CDR3 DNA reads as TGCGCCAGCAGCCCCGGACAGGAAGCCCTCTCTGGGGCCAACGTCCTGACTTTC. Protein sequence: CASSPGQEALSGANVLTF.

This clonotype has ten or more counts. The chain employs TRBV10-3 and TRBJ2-5, with 9 bases matching TRBD2. With 5 bases clipped from V and 2 bases from J, the junction kept 9 bases outside the gene matches. This CDR3 has 16 residues. Germline V gives CDR1 ENHRY, CDR2 SYGVKD. CDR3 DNA sequence: TGTGCCATCAGTCAATCGGCTAGCGGGGTTCAAGAGACCCAGTACTTC. Its protein is CAISQSASGVQETQYF.

This clonotype was observed many times. The rearrangement joins TRBV6-6 to TRBJ2-3; TRBD2 matches at 8 bases. V lost 5 bases and J lost 4; bases outside the gene matches: 8. Germline-derived CDR1 and CDR2 are MNHNY and SVGAGI (reference sequence). The CDR3 length is 15 residues. CDR3 DNA: TGTGCCAGCAGTACTCCGGGACTAGTCGCAGATACGCAGTATTTT. Protein product: CASSTPGLVADTQYF.

The chain links TRBV19 to TRBJ2-2, with a tentative D call TRBD1 (5 bases). CDR1 and CDR2 from the germline V gene are LNHDA and SQIVND (reference sequence). The CDR3 length is 16 residues. V was trimmed by 1 base and J by 9 bases, leaving 18 bases between them. The CDR3 DNA reads TGTGCCAGTAGTATAGCAAGGACACCCGTCCAATGGGAGCTGTTTTTT. Its translation is CASSIARTPVQWELFF.

This chain joins TRBV2 and TRBJ2-1; TRBD1 agrees at 10 bases. Germline V CDR1 and CDR2: SNHLY, FYNNEI. There are 16 residues in the CDR3. With V trimmed by 7 bases and J by 6 bases, 12 bases remained unmatched. For the CDR3, the DNA is TGTGCCAGCACCGCCACCGGGACAGGGGTGGGCAATGAGCAGTTCTTC. It translates to CASTATGTGVGNEQFF.

The sample holds a few counts of this clonotype. The rearrangement links TRBV20-1 to TRBJ2-5; no definite D call. This CDR3 contains 16 residues. From germline, CDR1 is DFQATT and CDR2 SNEGSKA (reference sequence). The V gene lost 0 bases and the J gene lost 5 bases, with 19 bases spanning the gap. The CDR3, as DNA: TGCAGTGCTAGAGATGATGTGTCGGCTCCGAGGGAGACCCAGTACTTC. This encodes CSARDDVSAPRETQYF.

This clonotype occurred many times. The rearrangement links TRBV19 to TRBJ2-6; TRBD1 agrees at 8 bases. The V and J ends lost 4 bases and 0 bases, in that order; junction bases with no gene match: 11. Germline lookup yields CDR1 LNHDA and CDR2 SQIVND (reference sequence). There are 19 residues in the CDR3. CDR3 nucleotides: TGTGCCAGTAGTAACGTGGGCAGGGGGCCAGGCTCTGGGGCCAACGTCCTGACTTTC. The encoded protein is CASSNVGRGPGSGANVLTF.

This clonotype was recorded a few times. This chain links TRBV6-5 with TRBJ2-3, with 9 nucleotides matching TRBD1. The germline gives CDR1 MNHEY, CDR2 SVGAGI. Unmatched junction bases numbered 14, after V lost 7 bases and J lost 0 bases. CDR3 length: 18 amino acids. The CDR3 loop reads CASMKGQGRVLSTDTQYF. CDR3 DNA sequence: TGTGCCAGCATGAAGGGACAGGGCCGGGTGCTTAGCACAGATACGCAGTATTTT.

This clonotype was counted at least ten times. V is TRBV6-1 and J is TRBJ1-2; D is possibly TRBD1 (6 bases). The CDR3 spans 13 residues. Trimming shortened V by 6 bases and J by 6 bases, and 14 bases separated the two germline ends. Germline V gene lookup returns CDR1 MNHNS and CDR2 SASEGT. The CDR3 coding sequence is TGTGCCAGCAGAGGGACACCCAGAGATGGCTACACCTTC. It yields the protein CASRGTPRDGYTF.

J is TRBJ2-7 and V is TRBV10-1; unclear D gene. Germline values: CDR1 WNHNN, CDR2 SYGVQD (reference sequence). The CDR3 has 13 residues. Trimming cost V 5 bases and J 5 bases, with 13 bases left between them. CDR3 coding DNA: TGCGCCAGCAGTAAACTGCGGTCTCACGAGCAGTACGTC. Its protein is CASSKLRSHEQYV.

The table lists this clonotype with many counts. This chain joins TRBV7-8 and TRBJ2-7; D is unresolved. V lost 1 base and J lost 0, with 4 bases in between. The CDR3 loop spans 13 amino acids. The germline gives CDR1 SGHVS, CDR2 FQNEAQ. The chain's CDR3 is CASSLDSSYEQYV. The CDR3 bases are TGTGCCAGCAGCTTAGACAGCTCCTACGAGCAGTACGTC.